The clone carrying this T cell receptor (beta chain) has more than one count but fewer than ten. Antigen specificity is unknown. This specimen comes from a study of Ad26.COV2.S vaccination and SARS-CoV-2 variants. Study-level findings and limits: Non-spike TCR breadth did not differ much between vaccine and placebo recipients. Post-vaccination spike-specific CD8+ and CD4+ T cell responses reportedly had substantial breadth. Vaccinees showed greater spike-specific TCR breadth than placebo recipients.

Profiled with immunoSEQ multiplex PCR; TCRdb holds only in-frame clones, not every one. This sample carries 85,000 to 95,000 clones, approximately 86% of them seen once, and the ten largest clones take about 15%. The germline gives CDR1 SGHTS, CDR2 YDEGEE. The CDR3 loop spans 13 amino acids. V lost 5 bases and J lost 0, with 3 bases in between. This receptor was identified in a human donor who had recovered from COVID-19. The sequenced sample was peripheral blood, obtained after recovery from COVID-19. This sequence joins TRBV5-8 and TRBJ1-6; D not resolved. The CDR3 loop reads CASRSSYNSPLHF. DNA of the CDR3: TGTGCCAGCAGGAGCTCCTATAATTCACCCCTCCACTTT.